The 21 T cell receptor beta chains below were found in one sample sequenced in a study of blood T cells in healthy people across ages. Using a J-beta primer mix together with a sample-barcoded 5' primer, a second PCR was run for about 6 to 11 cycles. TCRdb processed the 5' RACE reads anew with MiXCR; each CDR3 protein has one entry. Among some 890,000 distinct CDR3 sequences listed, 25% to 35% were seen once. The data also belong to a second study, concerning T cells of mothers and their children.

The sample taken for sequencing was blood. Every receptor here comes from a woman aged 40-49 years in good health.

Comments on this clonotype: A read error may be the cause here, since a much bigger clone is one base away. The chain uses TRBV6-4 and TRBJ2-6; possible D gene TRBD1, 6 bases. Germline V gene sequence: CDR1 MRHNA, CDR2 SNTAGT. This CDR3 is built from 16 residues. CDR3 residues: CASSPTGSSGANVPTF. In DNA, the CDR3 is TGTGCCAGCAGTCCCACAGGGTCCTCTGGGGCCAACGTCCCGACTTTC.

This rearrangement joins TRBV20-1 to TRBJ2-7; D is perhaps TRBD1 (6 bases). Trimming pared 3 bases from V and 1 base from J, leaving 10 bases between. The germline gives CDR1 DFQATT, CDR2 SNEGSKA (reference sequence). The CDR3 runs 13 residues. The CDR3 nucleotides read TGCAGTGCTAGTACAGGGTGGTCCTACGAGCAGTACTTC. Protein product: CSASTGWSYEQYF.

The chain carries TRBV7-3 and TRBJ1-1; D gene ambiguous. Trimming took off 1 base at V and 4 bases at J, with 7 bases between the two ends. The germline gives CDR1 SGHTA, CDR2 FQGTGA. This CDR3 is built from 13 residues. The CDR3 spells CASSLSELTEAFF. Here the CDR3 DNA reads TGTGCCAGCAGCTTAAGTGAACTCACTGAAGCTTTCTTT.

This clonotype was seen a few times. The chain uses TRBV24-1 and TRBJ2-1; the D gene is possibly TRBD1 (6 bases). The CDR3 sequence is 14 residues long. Germline CDR1 reads KGHDR; CDR2 reads SFDVKD. With 1 base removed from V and 6 bases from J, the gap between germline ends came to 9 bases. This chain's CDR3 is CATSDFGGRNEQFF. DNA of the CDR3: TGTGCCACCAGTGATTTTGGGGGCCGCAATGAGCAGTTCTTC.

The chain joins TRBV7-3 to TRBJ2-1, with a tentative D call TRBD1 (6 bases). Trimming left V 4 bases short and J 7 bases short, with 14 bases between. This CDR3 contains 14 residues. CDR1 SGHTA and CDR2 FQGTGA come from the germline V gene. The CDR3 region has the DNA TGTGCCAGCAGCTCCTTTGGGGGCCTGAATGAGCAGTTCTTC. Protein sequence: CASSSFGGLNEQFF.

The V call is TRBV18, the J call TRBJ2-5; 10 bases line up with TRBD1. With the DNA end fitting TRBJ2-7 better, the J assignment may be wrong. Germline V gene lookup returns CDR1 KGHSH and CDR2 LQKENI. The CDR3 runs to 14 residues. In DNA, the CDR3 is TGTGCCAGCTCACCGGGGACAGGGGTAAACGAGCAGTACTTC. It is translated as CASSPGTGVNEQYF.

V is TRBV2 and J is TRBJ2-1; D gene ambiguous. The germline V gene encodes CDR1 SNHLY and CDR2 FYNNEI. There are 14 residues in the CDR3. V dropped 5 bases and J dropped 10 bases, with 18 bases sitting between them. The CDR3 protein is CASSPHPGPEEQFF. The CDR3 nucleotides read TGTGCCAGCAGTCCCCATCCAGGCCCGGAGGAGCAGTTCTTC.

This clonotype was counted between two and nine times. A much bigger clone sits one base away, suggesting this may be a read error. The chain employs TRBV4-2 and TRBJ2-7, with 10 bases that match TRBD2. The V gene's germline CDR1 is LGHNA and CDR2 YNFKEQ. This CDR3 has 16 residues. CDR3 DNA sequence: TGTGCCAGCAGCCAAGGAGCGGGGGGGCCGACCTACGGGCAGTACTTC. It yields the protein CASSQGAGGPTYGQYF.

The gene calls are TRBV7-2 and TRBJ2-7; D is uncertain. Trimming left V 6 bases short and J 0 bases short, with 12 bases between. In germline, CDR1 is SGHTA, CDR2 FQGNSA. This CDR3 spans 14 amino acids. The DNA for the CDR3 is TGTGCCAGCAGAGACCAGGTCAGCTCCTACGAGCAGTACTTC. As protein: CASRDQVSSYEQYF.

This rearrangement joins TRBV6-2 or TRBV6-3 to TRBJ2-5, with D unclear. Looked up from germline, CDR1 is MNHEY and CDR2 is SVGEGT. The CDR3 sequence is 13 residues long. Trimming took 7 bases from V and 2 from J, leaving 11 bases between them. The DNA for the CDR3 is TGTGCCAGCATGAGCCCCCCGCAAGAGACCCAGTACTTC. The encoded protein is CASMSPPQETQYF.

Of note for this clonotype: A much bigger clone sits one base away, suggesting this may be a read error. This chain uses TRBV27 with TRBJ2-2; D is undetermined. The CDR3 has 11 amino acids. V gave up 6 bases and J gave up 7 bases, with 6 bases separating them. Germline V gives CDR1 MNHEY, CDR2 SMNVEV (reference sequence). CDR3 sequence (DNA): TGTGCCAGCAGCTCATACGGGGAGCTGTTTTTT. Amino acid sequence: CASSSYGELFF.

This clonotype was seen many times. CDR3 nucleotides: TGTGCCAGCTCACGCCAGGGAGGGACTGAAGCTTTCTTT. Translated, it gives CASSRQGGTEAFF. This chain links TRBV18 with TRBJ1-1; the D gene is possibly TRBD1 (5 bases). V was cut by 4 bases and J by 5 bases, with 11 bases left in between. From germline, CDR1 is KGHSH and CDR2 LQKENI. The CDR3 covers 13 residues. The variable domain in full, with the rest retrieved from reference TRBV18 and TRBJ1-1, is NAGVMQNPRHLVRRRGQEARLRCSPMKGHSHVYWYRQLPEEGLKFMVYLQKENIIDESGMPKERFSAEFPKEGPSILRIQQVVRGDSAAYFCASSRQGGTEAFFGQGTRLTVV.

The J gene is TRBJ2-7, the V gene TRBV12-3 or TRBV12-4; 9 bases match TRBD2. V shed 6 bases and J 3 bases; nucleotides not matched to a gene: 9. This CDR3 comprises 15 residues. The CDR3 reads CASSPPGTSIYEQYF. The CDR3 nucleotides are TGTGCCAGCAGCCCCCCCGGGACTAGCATCTACGAGCAGTACTTC.

The table lists this clonotype with many counts. The DNA for the CDR3 is TGCAGCGTTGTGGCAGGGGGGCGTGAGCAGTTCTTC. Its protein product is CSVVAGGREQFF. This chain links TRBV29-1 with TRBJ2-1, with D possibly matching TRBD1 (7 bases). CDR3 length: 12 residues. Trimming removed 4 bases at V and 9 bases at J, with 13 bases between. Per germline, CDR1 SQVTM and CDR2 ANQGSEA.

A single count supports this clonotype. A much bigger clone sits one base away, suggesting this may be a read error. The V call is TRBV7-8, the J call TRBJ2-1; tentative D call: TRBD2 (6 bases). The CDR3 loop spans 17 amino acids. Per the germline V gene, CDR1 is SGHVS and CDR2 is FQNEAQ. V was shortened by 2 bases and J by 7 bases, with 21 bases between the two germline ends. The CDR3 DNA is TGTGCCAGCAGCTTATTTCTGAACGGAGGGGCCACGAATGAGCAGTTCTTC. As protein: CASSLFLNGGATNEQFF.

V usage is TRBV6-6 and J usage is TRBJ2-1; 9 bases are a match to TRBD1. Germline V gene sequence: CDR1 MNHNY, CDR2 SVGAGI (reference sequence). The CDR3 length is 17 residues. V gave up 2 bases and J gave up 10 bases; unmatched junction bases: 15. The CDR3 DNA is TGTGCCAGCAGTTACGGGAATCCGGGACAGGGCCTAAGAGAGCAGTTCTTC. The encoded protein is CASSYGNPGQGLREQFF.

The rearrangement joins TRBV6-1 to TRBJ1-2; weak D call: TRBD1 (5 bases). V was clipped by 3 bases and J by 8 bases, with 13 bases between them. This CDR3 comprises 13 residues. Per germline, CDR1 MNHNS and CDR2 SASEGT. CDR3 region: CASSDTGVMGYTF. The CDR3 region has the DNA TGTGCCAGCAGTGACACGGGGGTAATGGGCTACACCTTC.

This clonotype was detected a few times. This rearrangement joins TRBV5-8 to TRBJ2-3; tentative D call: TRBD1 (5 bases). Germline assignment: CDR1 SGHTS and CDR2 YDEGEE. CDR3 length: 15 amino acids. The V end lost 0 bases, the J end lost 2 bases, and 10 bases lay between the germline ends. The CDR3 sequence: CASSLVDSTTDTQYF. For the CDR3, the DNA is TGTGCCAGCAGCTTGGTTGACAGTACCACAGATACGCAGTATTTT.

The chain links TRBV7-8 to TRBJ2-7; 8 bases line up with TRBD1. This CDR3 is 15 amino acids long. Germline loops: CDR1 SGHVS, CDR2 FQNEAQ. Trimming cost V 8 bases and J 5 bases; bases outside gene matches: 14. The CDR3 coding sequence is TGTGCCAGCTATCCCACTGGACAGGGAGTCCACGAGCAGTACTTC. Amino acid sequence: CASYPTGQGVHEQYF.

The sample holds one count of this clonotype. This rearrangement joins TRBV5-1 to TRBJ2-2, with 8 nucleotides matching TRBD1. V dropped 3 bases and J dropped 3; count of bases not matched to a gene: 1. The V gene's germline CDR1 is SGHRS and CDR2 YFSETQ. The CDR3 is 14 amino acids. The CDR3 DNA is TGCGCCAGCAGCTCGGACAGGGACACCGGGGAGCTGTTTTTT. This gives the protein CASSSDRDTGELFF.

Notes on this clonotype: A junction boundary mismatches the germline segment, possibly from a read error. The gene calls are TRBV7-2 and TRBJ2-3; D possibly corresponds to TRBD2 (5 bases). This CDR3 region has 17 residues. The germline V gene has CDR1 SGHTA and CDR2 FQGNSA. This chain's CDR3 is CASSRTTPGSSTDAQYF. CDR3 DNA: TGTGCCAGCAGCCGCACGACGCCAGGTTCTAGCACAGATGCGCAGTATTTT.